This T cell receptor beta chain stems from a study of early T cells in non-severe SARS-CoV-2 infection. The wider study: Chains were unpaired, as sequencing was done on bulk RNA from unsorted whole blood. Study conclusions and caveats: VDJdb-based annotation leaned toward anti-spike CD8 responses and missed private and CD4 specificities.

This clonotype was seen a handful of times. The antigen remains unidentified. The V and J ends lost 3 bases and 4 bases respectively, with 16 bases between them. Germline V gene sequence: CDR1 SGHVS, CDR2 FQNEAQ. CDR3 length: 16 residues. Researchers attached unique molecular identifiers to individual cDNA molecules. TCRdb analysed the 5' RACE reads with MiXCR anew, one entry per CDR3 protein. The sample yields about 56,000 distinct CDR3 sequences, around an eighth seen once. The clonotype comes from an adult who was a healthcare worker with PCR-confirmed SARS-CoV-2 infection or an uninfected control (not recorded which). The sample consisted of whole blood. V and J are TRBV7-8 and TRBJ2-1; possible D gene TRBD2, 6 bases. The DNA of the CDR3 is TGTGCCAGCAGCTTTCGGGGCGGGGTCTCTTACAATGAGCAGTTCTTC. Protein sequence: CASSFRGGVSYNEQFF. The full variable domain, its missing parts supplied by reference TRBV7-8 and TRBJ2-1, is GAGVSQSPRYKVAKRGQDVALRCDPISGHVSLFWYQQALGQGPEFLTYFQNEAQLDKSGLPSDRFFAERPEGSVSTLKIQRTQQEDSAVYLCASSFRGGVSYNEQFFGPGTRLTVL.